The 5 T cell receptor beta chains reported below all come from one sample, sequenced in a study of CD8+ T cells in alopecia areata. The sequencing template was cDNA reverse transcribed from extracted RNA. The repertoire was sequenced with immunoSEQ multiplex PCR; TCRdb's copy has only in-frame clones and lacks some. The table includes about 140,000 clones, roughly 52% detected once. Regarding treatment: oral pan-JAK inhibitor, 5-10 mg twice daily. This material consisted of CD8+ T cells sorted from blood, taken at week 4, from a patient treated with tofacitinib. The origin of the receptors is a human donor with alopecia areata.

This clone appeared a single time. The chain employs TRBV27 and TRBJ1-2; TRBD1 is a possible D gene (6 bases). The CDR3 totals 14 residues. Germline V gene data show CDR1 as MNHEY and CDR2 as SMNVEV (reference sequence). Trimming removed 7 bases from V and 3 bases from J, with 15 bases in between. CDR3 DNA sequence: TGTGCCAGCACCCTCTCCTACAGGGACTATGGCTACACCTTC. It codes for CASTLSYRDYGYTF.

This chain uses TRBV7-8 with TRBJ1-2; no clear D. The CDR3 totals 15 residues. Germline CDR1 SGHVS, CDR2 FQNEAQ. Trimming took 5 bases from V and 7 from J, leaving 20 bases between them. CDR3 protein: CASSGSGIGNGGYTF. The CDR3 bases are TGTGCCAGCAGCGGAAGTGGTATCGGGAACGGTGGCTACACCTTC.

A single count supports this clone. The rearrangement uses TRBV6-5 and TRBJ1-2; D is possibly TRBD1 (6 bases). The germline V gene encodes CDR1 MNHEY and CDR2 SVGAGI. Trimming pared 4 bases from V and 0 bases from J, leaving 12 bases between. The CDR3 runs 15 residues. The CDR3 here is CASSSDWTANYGYTF. DNA of the CDR3: TGTGCCAGCAGTTCCGACTGGACAGCTAACTATGGCTACACCTTC.

This CDR3 is CASSLGRYNSPLHF. CDR3 DNA: TGTGCCAGCAGTTTGGGCAGATATAATTCACCCCTCCACTTT. J is TRBJ1-6 and V is TRBV27; the D is unclear. This CDR3 has 14 residues. The V end lost 3 bases, the J end lost 4 bases, and 7 bases lay between the germline ends. Germline V gene lookup returns CDR1 MNHEY and CDR2 SMNVEV (reference sequence).

The V gene is TRBV5-1, the J gene TRBJ2-7, with 8 bases identical to TRBD1. The last part of the DNA fits TRBJ2-1 better; the J call may be wrong. CDR3 size: 16 residues. CDR1 is SGHRS, CDR2 YFSETQ, per germline. The CDR3 here is CASSYQTGAGYNEQFF. The CDR3 DNA reads as TGCGCCAGCAGCTACCAGACAGGGGCGGGGTACAATGAGCAGTTCTTC.